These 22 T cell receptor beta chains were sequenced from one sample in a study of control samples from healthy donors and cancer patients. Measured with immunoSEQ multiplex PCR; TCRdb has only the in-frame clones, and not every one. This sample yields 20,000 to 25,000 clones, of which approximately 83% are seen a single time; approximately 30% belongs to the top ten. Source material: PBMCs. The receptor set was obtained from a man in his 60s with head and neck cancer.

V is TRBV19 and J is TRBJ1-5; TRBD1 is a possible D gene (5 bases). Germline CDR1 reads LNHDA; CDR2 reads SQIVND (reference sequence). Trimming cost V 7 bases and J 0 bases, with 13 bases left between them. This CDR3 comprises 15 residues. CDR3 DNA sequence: TGTGCCAGTAAGGTGGACAAGTATAGCAATCAGCCCCAGCATTTT. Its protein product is CASKVDKYSNQPQHF.

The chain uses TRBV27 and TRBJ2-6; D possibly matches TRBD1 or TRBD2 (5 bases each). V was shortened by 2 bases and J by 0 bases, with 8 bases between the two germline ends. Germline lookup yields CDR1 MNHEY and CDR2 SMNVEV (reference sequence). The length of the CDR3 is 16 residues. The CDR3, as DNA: TGTGCCAGCAGTTTAGAGGGGAACTCTGGGGCCAACGTCCTGACTTTC. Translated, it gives CASSLEGNSGANVLTF.

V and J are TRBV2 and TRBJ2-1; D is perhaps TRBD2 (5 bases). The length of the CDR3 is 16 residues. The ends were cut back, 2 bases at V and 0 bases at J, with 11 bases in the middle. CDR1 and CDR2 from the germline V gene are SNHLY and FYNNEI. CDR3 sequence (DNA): TGTGCCAGCAGTGAAACGGCGGGCAACTCCTACAATGAGCAGTTCTTC. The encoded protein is CASSETAGNSYNEQFF.

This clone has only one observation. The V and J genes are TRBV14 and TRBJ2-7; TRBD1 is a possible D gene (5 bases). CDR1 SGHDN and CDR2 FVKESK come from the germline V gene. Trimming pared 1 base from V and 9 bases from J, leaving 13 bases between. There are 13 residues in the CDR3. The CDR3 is CASSQGVRARQYF. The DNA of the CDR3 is TGTGCCAGCAGCCAAGGAGTCAGGGCACGGCAGTACTTC.

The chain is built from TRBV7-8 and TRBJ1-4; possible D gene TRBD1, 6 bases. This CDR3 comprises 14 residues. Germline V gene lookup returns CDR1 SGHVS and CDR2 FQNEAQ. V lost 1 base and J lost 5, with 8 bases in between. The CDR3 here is CASSLGTANEKLFF. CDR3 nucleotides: TGTGCCAGCAGCTTAGGGACAGCAAATGAAAAACTGTTTTTT. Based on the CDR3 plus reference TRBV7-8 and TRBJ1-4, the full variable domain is GAGVSQSPRYKVAKRGQDVALRCDPISGHVSLFWYQQALGQGPEFLTYFQNEAQLDKSGLPSDRFFAERPEGSVSTLKIQRTQQEDSAVYLCASSLGTANEKLFFGSGTQLSVL.

The CDR3 DNA reads as TGTGCCAGCAGCTTAAGGGACACCGGGGAGCTGTTTTTT. Its protein product is CASSLRDTGELFF. The chain links TRBV7-9 to TRBJ2-2; no firm D call. V was shortened by 2 bases and J by 3 bases, with 4 bases between the two germline ends. This CDR3 region has 13 residues. CDR1 SEHNR and CDR2 FQNEAQ come from the germline V gene (reference sequence).

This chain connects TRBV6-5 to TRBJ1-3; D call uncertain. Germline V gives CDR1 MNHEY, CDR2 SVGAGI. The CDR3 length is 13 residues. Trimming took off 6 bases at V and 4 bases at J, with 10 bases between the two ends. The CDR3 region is CASRRRGGNTIYF. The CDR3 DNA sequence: TGTGCCAGCAGGCGTAGAGGGGGAAACACCATATATTTT.

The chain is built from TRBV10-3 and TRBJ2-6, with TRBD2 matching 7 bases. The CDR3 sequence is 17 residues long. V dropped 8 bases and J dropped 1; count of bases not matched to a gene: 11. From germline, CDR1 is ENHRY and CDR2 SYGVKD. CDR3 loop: CAIGGGRMASGANVLTF. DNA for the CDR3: TGTGCCATCGGAGGCGGGAGAATGGCATCTGGGGCCAACGTCCTGACTTTC.

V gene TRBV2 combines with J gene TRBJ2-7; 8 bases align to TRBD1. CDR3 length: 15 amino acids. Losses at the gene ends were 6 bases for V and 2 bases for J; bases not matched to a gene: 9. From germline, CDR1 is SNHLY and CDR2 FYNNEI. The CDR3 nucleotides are TGTGCCAGCAGGCCCTTGGACAGGGCCACCTACGAGCAGTACTTC. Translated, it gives CASRPLDRATYEQYF.

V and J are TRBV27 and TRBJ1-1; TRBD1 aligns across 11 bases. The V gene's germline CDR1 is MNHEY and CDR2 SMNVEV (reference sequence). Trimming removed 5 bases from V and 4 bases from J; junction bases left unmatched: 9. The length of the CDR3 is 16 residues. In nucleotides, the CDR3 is TGTGCCAGCAGTCCATGGGACAGGGGGACTGGCACTGAAGCTTTCTTT. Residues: CASSPWDRGTGTEAFF.

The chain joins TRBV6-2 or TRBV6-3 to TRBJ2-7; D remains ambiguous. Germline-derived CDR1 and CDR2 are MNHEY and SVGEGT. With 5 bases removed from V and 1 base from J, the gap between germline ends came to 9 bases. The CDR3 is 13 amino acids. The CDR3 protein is CASSHGYSYEQYF. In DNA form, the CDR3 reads TGTGCCAGCAGTCATGGATATTCCTACGAGCAGTACTTC.

CDR3 in DNA: TGTGCCAGCAGTGCCACCACGAATTACCAAGAGACCCAGTACTTC. Protein sequence: CASSATTNYQETQYF. This rearrangement joins TRBV25-1 to TRBJ2-5; D ambiguous. Between the trimmed V and J ends, which lost 4 bases and 0 bases, there was a span of 12 bases. Looked up from germline, CDR1 is MGHDK and CDR2 is SYGVNS. The CDR3 sequence is 15 residues long.

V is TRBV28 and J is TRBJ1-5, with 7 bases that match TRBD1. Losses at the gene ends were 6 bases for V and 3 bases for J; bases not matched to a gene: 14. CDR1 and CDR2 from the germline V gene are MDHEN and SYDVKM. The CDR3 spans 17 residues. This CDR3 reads CASSPPDRVAANQPQHF. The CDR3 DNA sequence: TGTGCCAGCAGCCCTCCTGACAGGGTGGCGGCCAATCAGCCCCAGCATTTT.

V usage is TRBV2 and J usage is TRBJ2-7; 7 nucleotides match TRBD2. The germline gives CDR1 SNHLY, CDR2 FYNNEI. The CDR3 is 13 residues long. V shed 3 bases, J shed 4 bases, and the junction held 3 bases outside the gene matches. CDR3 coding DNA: TGTGCCAGCAGTGACGGGGGGAGATACGAGCAGTACTTC. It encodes CASSDGGRYEQYF.

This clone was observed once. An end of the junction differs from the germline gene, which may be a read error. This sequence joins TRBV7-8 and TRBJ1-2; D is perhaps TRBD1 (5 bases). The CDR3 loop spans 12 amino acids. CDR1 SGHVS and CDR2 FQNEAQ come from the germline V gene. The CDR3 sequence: CASSLWGDYLSF. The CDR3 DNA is TGTGCCAGCAGCTTATGGGGGGATTATCTCTCCTTC.

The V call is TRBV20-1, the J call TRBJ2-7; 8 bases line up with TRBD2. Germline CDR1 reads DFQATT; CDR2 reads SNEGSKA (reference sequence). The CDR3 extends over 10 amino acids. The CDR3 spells CSAGGDEQYF. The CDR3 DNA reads TGCAGCGCCGGGGGGGACGAGCAGTACTTC.

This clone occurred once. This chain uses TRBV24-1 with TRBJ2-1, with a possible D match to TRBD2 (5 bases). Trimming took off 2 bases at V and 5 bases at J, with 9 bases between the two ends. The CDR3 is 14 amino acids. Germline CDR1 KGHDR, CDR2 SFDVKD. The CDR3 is CATSDSSRNNEQFF. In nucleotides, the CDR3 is TGTGCCACCAGTGATTCTAGCAGGAACAATGAGCAGTTCTTC.

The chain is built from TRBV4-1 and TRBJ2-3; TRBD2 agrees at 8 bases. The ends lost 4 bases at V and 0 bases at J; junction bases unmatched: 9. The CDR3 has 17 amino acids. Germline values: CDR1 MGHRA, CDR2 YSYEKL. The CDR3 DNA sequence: TGCGCCAGCAGCCGCAGCGGGAGCCCCTCTAGCACAGATACGCAGTATTTT. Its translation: CASSRSGSPSSTDTQYF.

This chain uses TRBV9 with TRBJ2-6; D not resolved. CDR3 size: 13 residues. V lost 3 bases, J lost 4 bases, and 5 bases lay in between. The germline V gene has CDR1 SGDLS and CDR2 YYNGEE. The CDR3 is CASSGSGANVLTF. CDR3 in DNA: TGTGCCAGCAGCGGGTCCGGGGCCAACGTCCTGACTTTC.

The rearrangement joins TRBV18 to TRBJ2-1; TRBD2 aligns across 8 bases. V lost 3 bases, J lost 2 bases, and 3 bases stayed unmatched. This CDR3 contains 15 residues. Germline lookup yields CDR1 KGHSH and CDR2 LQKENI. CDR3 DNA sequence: TGTGCCAGCTCACCGGGACTAGAAACCTACAATGAGCAGTTCTTC. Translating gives CASSPGLETYNEQFF.

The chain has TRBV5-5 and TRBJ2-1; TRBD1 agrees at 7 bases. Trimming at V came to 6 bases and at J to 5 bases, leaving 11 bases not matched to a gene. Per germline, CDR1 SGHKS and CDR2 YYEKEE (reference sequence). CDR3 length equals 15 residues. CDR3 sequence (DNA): TGTGCCAGCACTGGTGATTGGGACAGAGACAATGAGCAGTTCTTC. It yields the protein CASTGDWDRDNEQFF.

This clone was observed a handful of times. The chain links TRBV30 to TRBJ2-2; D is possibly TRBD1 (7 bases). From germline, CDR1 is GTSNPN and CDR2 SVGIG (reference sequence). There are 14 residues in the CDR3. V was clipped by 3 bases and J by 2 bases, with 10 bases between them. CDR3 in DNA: TGTGCCTGGAGAGGAGGGGGCAACACCGGGGAGCTGTTTTTT. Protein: CAWRGGGNTGELFF. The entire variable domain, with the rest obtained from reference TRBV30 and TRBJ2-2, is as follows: SQTIHQWPATLVQPVGSPLSLECTVEGTSNPNLYWYRQAAGRGLQLLFYSVGIGQISSEVPQNLSASRPQDRQFILSSKKLLLSDSGFYLCAWRGGGNTGELFFGEGSRLTVL.